This T cell receptor (beta chain) was retrieved from a study of cytomegalovirus exposure and HLA in healthy donors. This PCR relied on a set of 60 Vbeta primers and 13 Jbeta primers. Data came from immunoSEQ multiplex PCR; TCRdb stores just in-frame clones and leaves some out. Among 100,000 to 150,000 clones listed, roughly 15% were seen once. Findings and caveats of the study: As a later analysis showed, a missense DCLRE1C variant was linked to trimming of TCR beta V- and J-genes. Later analysis identified several of the most significant clusters that appeared linked to common viral pathogens.

This clone was observed a few times. No antigen is known for it. Trimming pared 1 base from V and 4 bases from J, leaving 17 bases between. This CDR3 contains 17 residues. Germline-derived CDR1 and CDR2 are MGHRA and YSYEKL. The clonotype comes from a female donor in good health and CMV-seropositive. What was sequenced was PBMCs. This chain joins TRBV4-1 and TRBJ1-3; a possible D gene is TRBD1 (6 bases). The CDR3 DNA is TGCGCCAGCAGCCAAGTGGGGGGGGCGCAGTCCGGAAACACCATATATTTT. Translating it yields CASSQVGGAQSGNTIYF.